This T cell receptor (beta chain) is from a study of T-cell reconstitution after alpha-beta-depleted transplantation in children. TCRbeta library construction was performed incorporating unique molecular identifiers. TCRdb re-analysed the PCR reads in MiXCR, keeping a single row per CDR3 protein. This table has about 360,000 distinct CDR3 sequences, less than 15% appearing once. Germline V gives CDR1 SGHRS, CDR2 YFSETQ. The CDR3 consists of 14 residues. The V and J ends lost 4 bases and 5 bases respectively, with 15 bases between them. This clonotype appeared many times. This material consisted of PBMCs, taken from the stem cell graft. V and J are TRBV5-1 and TRBJ2-5, with D possibly TRBD1 on 6 matching bases. The TCR originated in a human donor who donated a stem cell graft to a child with Fanconi anemia. The CDR3 loop reads CASSASPQGETQYF. CDR3 DNA: TGCGCCAGCAGCGCCTCACCTCAGGGGGAGACCCAGTACTTC.